These 29 T cell receptor beta chains share one sample of origin, sequenced in a study of T cells in Graves' hyperthyroidism and ophthalmopathy. The CDR3 regions of TCR beta were amplified from RNA transcripts. TCR CDR3 regions were first amplified by RT-PCR with HTBI primers. TCRdb redid the calling of the multiplex PCR reads with MiXCR, one entry per CDR3 protein. Of 650,000 to 750,000 distinct CDR3 sequences in the sample, approximately 15% were seen once. Sequencing input: blood. These receptor sequences come from a woman between 18 and 29 years old with Graves' hyperthyroidism.

Many counts were recorded for this clonotype. This chain links TRBV3-1 with TRBJ1-6, with 9 positions matching TRBD1. The CDR3 is 14 amino acids. CDR1 and CDR2 (germline): LGHDT, YNNKEL (reference sequence). V shed 3 bases and J 8 bases; nucleotides not matched to a gene: 2. The CDR3 here is CASSQTGGDSPLHF. The CDR3 DNA reads as TGTGCCAGCAGCCAGACAGGGGGGGATTCACCCCTCCACTTT.

This clonotype turned up a few times. Here the CDR3 DNA reads TGTGCCAGCAGCCAAGATCTCGCTAGTTTGCATGAGCAGTTCTTC. Amino acid sequence: CASSQDLASLHEQFF. V is TRBV3-1 and J is TRBJ2-1; D is unresolved. CDR1 is LGHDT and CDR2 is YNNKEL in the germline V gene (reference sequence). The CDR3 is 15 amino acids. V gave up 0 bases and J gave up 8 bases, with 14 bases separating them.

This clonotype appeared many times. The V gene is TRBV3-1, the J gene TRBJ2-7; 9 nucleotides match TRBD2. Germline lookup yields CDR1 LGHDT and CDR2 YNNKEL (reference sequence). Trimming at V came to 4 bases and at J to 3 bases, leaving 13 bases not matched to a gene. CDR3 length equals 17 residues. The CDR3: CASSPARTSGHFYEQYF. As DNA, the CDR3 is TGTGCCAGCAGCCCCGCCCGTACTAGCGGGCATTTCTACGAGCAGTACTTC.

The V and J genes are TRBV6-2 or TRBV6-3 and TRBJ2-3; 9 positions match TRBD2. Germline-derived CDR1 and CDR2 are MNHEY and SVGEGT. The CDR3 has 15 residues. The junction had 10 bases not matched to a gene; V was cut back by 5 bases and J by 7 bases. CDR3 sequence (DNA): TGTGCCAGCAGTGACGGGACTAGCTCGGGCCATACGCAGTATTTT. Encoded protein: CASSDGTSSGHTQYF.

As concerns this clonotype: A much larger clonotype is one base distant, so this may be a read error. Because it lacks the conserved phenylalanine or tryptophan at the end, this CDR3 is likely a read error. For the CDR3, the DNA is TGTGCCAGCAGCCCCTACTTGCTAGACGAGCAGTACCTC. Its translation: CASSPYLLDEQYL. This rearrangement joins TRBV3-1 to TRBJ2-7; D gene unclear. The ends were cut back, 4 bases at V and 5 bases at J, with 12 bases in the middle. Per germline, CDR1 LGHDT and CDR2 YNNKEL (reference sequence). CDR3 size: 13 residues.

The rearrangement links TRBV10-3 to TRBJ2-7; 7 nucleotides line up with TRBD1. J lost 2 bases, V lost 6 bases, and 7 bases had no gene match. Germline CDR1 is ENHRY and CDR2 is SYGVKD. There are 14 residues in the CDR3. CDR3 region: CAIREGADAYEQYF. For the CDR3, the DNA is TGTGCCATCAGAGAGGGGGCGGACGCCTACGAGCAGTACTTC.

This clonotype was observed many times. The rearrangement uses TRBV7-2 and TRBJ2-5, with D perhaps TRBD1 (6 bases). This CDR3 has 14 residues. Germline lookup yields CDR1 SGHTA and CDR2 FQGNSA. Trimming took 2 bases from V and 3 from J, leaving 10 bases between them. CDR3 sequence: CASSLTGRKETQYF. Written as DNA, the CDR3 is TGTGCCAGCAGCTTAACAGGGCGGAAAGAGACCCAGTACTTC.

This clonotype was counted many times. The J gene is TRBJ2-3, the V gene TRBV12-3 or TRBV12-4, with TRBD2 identical over 8 bases. This CDR3 is built from 14 residues. V lost 6 bases to trimming and J lost 4 bases; unmatched junction nucleotides: 6. DNA of the CDR3: TGTGCCAGCAGCCAAGCGGGGGTGGCAGATACGCAGTATTTT. Translating it yields CASSQAGVADTQYF.

The J gene is TRBJ2-2, the V gene TRBV11-2; 13 bases map to TRBD2. The CDR3 extends over 19 amino acids. V was clipped by 1 base and J by 2 bases; unmatched bases: 7. The germline V gene encodes CDR1 SGHAT and CDR2 FQNNGV. The CDR3 DNA is TGTGCCAGCAGCTTAGGGAGGACTAGCGGGAGCTCTAACACCGGGGAGCTGTTTTTT. This translates into CASSLGRTSGSSNTGELFF. The full variable domain, in which reference TRBV11-2 and TRBJ2-2 provide the parts outside the CDR3, is EAGVAQSPRYKIIEKRQSVAFWCNPISGHATLYWYQQILGQGPKLLIQFQNNGVVDDSQLPKDRFSAERLKGVDSTLKIQPAKLEDSAVYLCASSLGRTSGSSNTGELFFGEGSRLTVL.

There are many counts of this clonotype. This chain links TRBV7-2 with TRBJ2-3; TRBD2 aligns across 11 bases. Germline-derived CDR1 and CDR2 are SGHTA and FQGNSA. Trimming cost V 5 bases and J 3 bases; bases outside gene matches: 4. The CDR3 runs 15 residues. CDR3 protein: CASSPLAGGTDTQYF. In DNA, the CDR3 is TGTGCCAGCAGCCCTTTAGCGGGAGGGACAGATACGCAGTATTTT.

This clonotype has more than one count but fewer than ten. The chain links TRBV6-2 or TRBV6-3 to TRBJ2-7; 10 nucleotides match TRBD1. Germline assignment: CDR1 MNHEY and CDR2 SVGEGT. This CDR3 region has 15 residues. Trimming at V came to 7 bases and at J to 2 bases, leaving 8 bases not matched to a gene. The CDR3 is CASIKGQGIPYEQYF. The DNA of the CDR3 is TGTGCCAGCATCAAGGGACAGGGGATTCCCTACGAGCAGTACTTC.

This clonotype appeared many times. The chain carries TRBV20-1 and TRBJ2-5; the match to TRBD2 covers 9 bases. There are 14 residues in the CDR3. V dropped 0 bases and J dropped 4; count of bases not matched to a gene: 3. Germline-derived CDR1 and CDR2 are DFQATT and SNEGSKA (reference sequence). CDR3 residues: CSAREAGGRETQYF. The CDR3 nucleotides are TGCAGTGCTAGAGAAGCGGGAGGACGAGAGACCCAGTACTTC.

This sequence joins TRBV6-1 and TRBJ2-1; D gene ambiguous. This CDR3 has 12 amino acids. Germline CDR1 reads MNHNS; CDR2 reads SASEGT. V lost 8 bases to trimming and J lost 9 bases, with 14 bases between them. In nucleotides, the CDR3 is TGTGCCAGCTTATCCAGCATCGGTGAGCAGTTCTTC. Protein: CASLSSIGEQFF.

DNA for the CDR3: TGTGCCAGCAGCCAACAACCCCCGGGACTAGCGGGAGGGAGGGGCACAGATACGCAGTATTTT. Protein sequence: CASSQQPPGLAGGRGTDTQYF. The chain recombines TRBV3-1 with TRBJ2-3; 16 positions match TRBD2. The length of the CDR3 is 21 residues. The J segment lost 1 base and the V segment lost 2 bases, leaving 12 bases of the junction unmatched. Germline loops: CDR1 LGHDT, CDR2 YNNKEL (reference sequence).

This clonotype was picked up one time. The chain is built from TRBV5-5 and TRBJ1-1; D is ambiguous. Germline loops: CDR1 SGHKS, CDR2 YYEKEE (reference sequence). The V end lost 7 bases, the J end lost 3 bases, and 19 bases lay between the germline ends. The CDR3 extends over 15 amino acids. This CDR3 reads CASGMAILRDTEAFF. The DNA of the CDR3 is TGTGCCAGCGGTATGGCAATTCTGAGGGACACTGAAGCTTTCTTT.

The rearrangement uses TRBV11-2 and TRBJ2-1; TRBD2 aligns across 8 bases. V gave up 5 bases and J gave up 6 bases; unmatched junction bases: 9. Germline V lookup: CDR1 SGHAT, CDR2 FQNNGV. This CDR3 contains 15 residues. For the CDR3, the DNA is TGTGCCAGCAGCCCCAGAGCGGGAGTGGTCAATGAGCAGTTCTTC. Residues: CASSPRAGVVNEQFF.

The V call is TRBV18, the J call TRBJ2-3, with 10 bases that match TRBD2. This CDR3 is 20 amino acids long. The V segment lost 2 bases and the J segment 2 bases; nucleotides outside the gene matches: 16. Looked up from germline, CDR1 is KGHSH and CDR2 is LQKENI. CDR3 DNA sequence: TGTGCCAGCTCACCAGGACAGGTCTTACAGCGGGAGGGAAACACAGATACGCAGTATTTT. Its translation is CASSPGQVLQREGNTDTQYF. Based on the CDR3 plus reference TRBV18 and TRBJ2-3, the full variable domain is NAGVMQNPRHLVRRRGQEARLRCSPMKGHSHVYWYRQLPEEGLKFMVYLQKENIIDESGMPKERFSAEFPKEGPSILRIQQVVRGDSAAYFCASSPGQVLQREGNTDTQYFGPGTRLTVL.

This clonotype has a count of ten or more. The chain has TRBV11-2 and TRBJ2-2; no firm D call. V was clipped by 1 base and J by 2 bases, with 5 bases between them. This CDR3 has 14 amino acids. CDR1 is SGHAT, CDR2 FQNNGV, per germline. This CDR3 reads CASSLGGNTGELFF. The DNA for the CDR3 is TGTGCCAGCAGCTTAGGGGGAAACACCGGGGAGCTGTTTTTT.

This clonotype was observed a handful of times. The rearrangement joins TRBV5-1 to TRBJ2-1; 7 bases map to TRBD1. J was trimmed by 1 base and V by 3 bases; bases with no gene match: 7. CDR3 length equals 16 residues. Germline V gene sequence: CDR1 SGHRS, CDR2 YFSETQ. The CDR3 nucleotides read TGCGCCAGCAGCTCCCTTCCGGGACAGTCCTACAATGAGCAGTTCTTC. It is translated as CASSSLPGQSYNEQFF.

This clonotype was recorded many times. This chain joins TRBV6-2 or TRBV6-3 and TRBJ1-5; D might be TRBD1 (5 bases). The CDR3 runs 13 residues. Germline lookup yields CDR1 MNHEY and CDR2 SVGEGT. Between the trimmed V and J ends, which lost 5 bases and 7 bases, there was a span of 12 bases. This CDR3 reads CASSRDGRQPQHF. DNA for the CDR3: TGTGCCAGCAGTCGGGACGGGAGGCAGCCCCAGCATTTT.

About this clonotype itself: With a much larger clone just one base away, this may be a read error. The V gene is TRBV7-8, the J gene TRBJ2-1; 8 bases align to TRBD2. Germline CDR1 and CDR2: SGHVS and FQNEAQ. V lost 0 bases to trimming and J lost 8 bases; unmatched junction nucleotides: 3. The CDR3 runs 14 residues. Written as DNA, the CDR3 is TGTGCCAGCAGCTTAGCAGGGACTAGTGATGAGCAGTTCTTC. Translated: CASSLAGTSDEQFF.

This clonotype was seen at least ten times. CDR3 region: CASSLLGTFGANVLTF. In DNA, the CDR3 is TGTGCCAGCAGTTTACTGGGGACCTTCGGGGCCAACGTCCTGACTTTC. The chain links TRBV28 to TRBJ2-6, with D perhaps matching TRBD1 or TRBD2 (5 bases each). Germline V gives CDR1 MDHEN, CDR2 SYDVKM. The CDR3 is 16 residues long. With 2 bases removed from V and 4 bases from J, the gap between germline ends came to 12 bases.

The table lists this clonotype with many counts. The rearrangement links TRBV27 to TRBJ2-1; D is unresolved. Trimming pared 8 bases from V and 7 bases from J, leaving 15 bases between. Germline CDR1 and CDR2: MNHEY and SMNVEV (reference sequence). The CDR3 covers 13 residues. The CDR3 spells CASATSRANEQFF. CDR3 coding DNA: TGTGCCAGCGCCACGTCCCGTGCGAATGAGCAGTTCTTC.

This clonotype was detected many times. The DNA of the CDR3 is TGTGCCAGCAGCTTAAACGGGAACACAGATACGCAGTATTTT. Residues: CASSLNGNTDTQYF. The chain couples TRBV7-3 to TRBJ2-3, with D possibly TRBD2 on 5 matching bases. Trimming pared 1 base from V and 2 bases from J, leaving 7 bases between. CDR1 and CDR2 (germline): SGHTA, FQGTGA. CDR3 length equals 14 residues.

This clonotype was seen repeatedly, ten times or more. CDR3 in DNA: TGCAGTGCCAGGCTCGGTGGCTACGAGCAGTACTTC. Translating it yields CSARLGGYEQYF. The chain joins TRBV20-1 to TRBJ2-7; D gene unclear. The CDR3 extends over 12 amino acids. Germline V gene lookup returns CDR1 DFQATT and CDR2 SNEGSKA (reference sequence). Trimming removed 6 bases at V and 3 bases at J, with 12 bases between.

This clonotype was counted many times. The CDR3 loop reads CASKNSLGNTIYF. CDR3 coding DNA: TGTGCCAGCAAGAACAGCCTTGGAAACACCATATATTTT. V usage is TRBV6-1 and J usage is TRBJ1-3; D not certain. Trimming removed 7 bases from V and 3 bases from J, with 10 bases in between. From germline, CDR1 is MNHNS and CDR2 SASEGT. The CDR3 runs 13 residues.

This clonotype was observed many times. The V call is TRBV18, the J call TRBJ1-2, with 10 bases that match TRBD1. The CDR3 spans 18 residues. J gave up 0 bases and V 3 bases, and 10 bases lay outside the gene matches. The germline CDR1 and CDR2 sequences are KGHSH and LQKENI. CDR3 protein: CASSPVPGQGRTNYGYTF. The CDR3 nucleotides are TGTGCCAGCTCACCTGTCCCGGGACAGGGGCGGACTAACTATGGCTACACCTTC. The whole variable domain, filled in from reference TRBV18 and TRBJ1-2, reads NAGVMQNPRHLVRRRGQEARLRCSPMKGHSHVYWYRQLPEEGLKFMVYLQKENIIDESGMPKERFSAEFPKEGPSILRIQQVVRGDSAAYFCASSPVPGQGRTNYGYTFGSGTRLTVV.

The CDR3 DNA follows: TGTGCCAGCAGCTTTAAGGTTTATGGCGAGCAGTACTTC. Translating gives CASSFKVYGEQYF. This chain uses TRBV7-2 with TRBJ2-7, with D uncertain. CDR3 length: 13 residues. The V end lost 3 bases, the J end lost 6 bases, and 12 bases lay between the germline ends. CDR1 is SGHTA and CDR2 is FQGNSA in the germline V gene.

This clonotype has a handful of counts. This sequence joins TRBV6-2 or TRBV6-3 and TRBJ2-2; 7 positions match TRBD1. Losses at the gene ends were 7 bases for V and 6 bases for J; bases not matched to a gene: 2. In germline, CDR1 is MNHEY, CDR2 SVGEGT. The CDR3 is 12 amino acids. CDR3 protein: CASKTGAGELFF. In nucleotides, the CDR3 is TGTGCCAGCAAAACAGGGGCCGGGGAGCTGTTTTTT.